This TCR beta chain was sequenced during a study of T-cell memory formation after mild COVID-19. Study details: TCR clusters showed largely donor specificity. Study findings and constraints: Researchers could not confirm that second-wave clones peaking on day 37 targeted SARS-CoV-2.

Germline V gene data show CDR1 as MNHNY and CDR2 as SVGAGI (reference sequence). The CDR3 contains 15 residues. V was pared by 2 bases and J by 4 bases, with 5 bases of the junction left unmatched. This clonotype has more than one count but fewer than ten. Its target is unknown. Libraries for TCRalpha and TCRbeta carried sample barcodes and unique molecular identifiers via 5'RACE. In TCRdb, the 5' RACE reads were re-called with MiXCR into one record per CDR3 protein. Seen here are 200,000 or so distinct CDR3 sequences, around 16% observed once, and the top ten hold under 2.5%. Material: PBMCs or a T cell subset sorted from them (not recorded which). The chain uses TRBV6-6 and TRBJ2-5; 9 bases line up with TRBD2. This sequence was found in an adult woman who had mild COVID-19 (a few samples of this study predate the infection). Cell type and time point are not known. CDR3 sequence (DNA): TGTGCCAGCAGTTACGGCGGGGGGGCCCCAGAGACCCAGTACTTC. The encoded protein is CASSYGGGAPETQYF.